This TCR beta chain was sequenced for a study of human T cells and chemical hapten exposure. Overall study: An approximately 2 cm by approximately 2 cm inner upper arm patch received 2% DPC for sensitization. On the upper back, patch tests were applied with 0.01% DPC and read at 6 days. Slight volume differences across pooled libraries mainly accounted for varying per-sample TCR yields.

The CDR3 spans 10 residues. Germline V gene lookup returns CDR1 SQVTM and CDR2 ANQGSEA. V was pared by 7 bases and J by 5 bases, with 9 bases between. As to time point: pre-sensitization, week 0. Stated treatment: therapeutic diphenylcyclopropenone sensitization with weekly scalp DPC. As the library was built, unique molecular identifiers were attached to individual cDNA molecules. TCRdb itself ran the RACE reads through MiXCR, one entry per CDR3 protein. This table has roughly 38,000 distinct CDR3 sequences, 7.5% to 9% appearing once. This sequence originates from a woman aged 45-65 years with alopecia areata. Some clones in this sample may be carry-over from other donors' samples. This chain joins TRBV29-1 and TRBJ2-7; a weak D match, TRBD2 (6 bases). This material consisted of whole blood, taken in connection with sensitization to the hapten diphenylcyclopropenone (DPC). The CDR3 here is CSAGEDEQYF. CDR3 in DNA: TGCAGCGCCGGGGAGGACGAGCAGTACTTC.